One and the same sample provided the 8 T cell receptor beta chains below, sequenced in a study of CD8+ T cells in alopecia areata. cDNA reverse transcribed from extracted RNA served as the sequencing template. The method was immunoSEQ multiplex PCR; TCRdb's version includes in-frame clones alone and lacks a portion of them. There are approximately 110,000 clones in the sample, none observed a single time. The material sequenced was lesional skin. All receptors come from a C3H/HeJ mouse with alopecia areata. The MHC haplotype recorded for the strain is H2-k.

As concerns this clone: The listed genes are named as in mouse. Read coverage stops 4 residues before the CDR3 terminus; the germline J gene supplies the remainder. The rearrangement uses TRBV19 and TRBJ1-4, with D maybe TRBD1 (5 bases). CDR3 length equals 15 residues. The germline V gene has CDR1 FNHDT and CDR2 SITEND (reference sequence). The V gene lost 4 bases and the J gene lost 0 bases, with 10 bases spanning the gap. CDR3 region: CASSPGQISNERLFF. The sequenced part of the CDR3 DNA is TGTGCCAGCAGTCCAGGACAAATTTCCAACGAA. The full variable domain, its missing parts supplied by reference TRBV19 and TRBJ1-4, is GGIITQTPKFLIGQEGQKLTLKCQQNFNHDTMYWYRQDSGKGLRLIYYSITENDLQKGDLSEGYDASREKKSSFSLTVTSAQKNEMAVFLCASSPGQISNERLFFGHGTKLSVL.

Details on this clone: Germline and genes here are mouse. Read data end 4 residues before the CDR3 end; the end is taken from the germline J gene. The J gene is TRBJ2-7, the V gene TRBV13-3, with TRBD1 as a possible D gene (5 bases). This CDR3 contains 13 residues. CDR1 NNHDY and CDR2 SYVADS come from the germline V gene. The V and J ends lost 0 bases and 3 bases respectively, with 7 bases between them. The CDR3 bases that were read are TGTGCCAGCAGTGATGCAGGACACTAT. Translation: CASSDAGHY. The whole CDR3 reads CASSDAGHYEQYF.

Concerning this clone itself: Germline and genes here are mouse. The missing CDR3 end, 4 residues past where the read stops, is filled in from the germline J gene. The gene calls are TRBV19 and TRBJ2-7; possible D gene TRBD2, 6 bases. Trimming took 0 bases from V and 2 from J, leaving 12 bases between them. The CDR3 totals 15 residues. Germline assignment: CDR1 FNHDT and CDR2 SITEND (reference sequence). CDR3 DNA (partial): TGTGCCAGCAGTATAGGAGGCTGGGGTGCCTAT. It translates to CASSIGGWGAY. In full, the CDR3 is CASSIGGWGAYEQYF.

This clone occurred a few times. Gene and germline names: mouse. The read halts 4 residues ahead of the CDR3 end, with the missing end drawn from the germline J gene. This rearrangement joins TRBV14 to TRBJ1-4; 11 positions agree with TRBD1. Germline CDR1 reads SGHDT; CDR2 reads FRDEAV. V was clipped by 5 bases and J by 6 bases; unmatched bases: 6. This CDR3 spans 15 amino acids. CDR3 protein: CASRDGTGGDERLFF. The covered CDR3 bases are TGTGCCAGCAGAGACGGGACAGGGGGAGACGAA.

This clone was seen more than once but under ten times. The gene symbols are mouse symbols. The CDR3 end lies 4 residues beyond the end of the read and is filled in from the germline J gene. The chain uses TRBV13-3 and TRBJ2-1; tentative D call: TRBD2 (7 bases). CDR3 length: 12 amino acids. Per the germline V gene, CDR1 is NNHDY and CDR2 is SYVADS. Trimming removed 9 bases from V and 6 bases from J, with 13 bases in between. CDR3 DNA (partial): TGTGCCACTGGGGGAGGGGGTGCT. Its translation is CATGGGGA. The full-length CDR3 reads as CATGGGGAEQFF.

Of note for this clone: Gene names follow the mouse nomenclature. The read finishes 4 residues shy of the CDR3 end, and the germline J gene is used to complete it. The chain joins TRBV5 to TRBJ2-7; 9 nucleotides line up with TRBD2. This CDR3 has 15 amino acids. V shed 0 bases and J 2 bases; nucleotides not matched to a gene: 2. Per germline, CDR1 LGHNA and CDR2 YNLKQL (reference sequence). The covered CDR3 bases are TGTGCCAGCAGCCAAGAGACTGGGGGTCCCTAT. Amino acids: CASSQETGGPY. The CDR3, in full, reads CASSQETGGPYEQYF.

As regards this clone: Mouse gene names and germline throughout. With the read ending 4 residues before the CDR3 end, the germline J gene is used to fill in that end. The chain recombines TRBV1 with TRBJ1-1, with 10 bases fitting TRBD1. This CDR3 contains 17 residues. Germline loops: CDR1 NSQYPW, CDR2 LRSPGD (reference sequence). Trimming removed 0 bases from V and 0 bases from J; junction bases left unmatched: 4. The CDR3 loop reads CTCSAEGTGDANTEVFF. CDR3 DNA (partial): TGCACCTGCAGTGCAGAAGGGACAGGGGATGCAAACACA.

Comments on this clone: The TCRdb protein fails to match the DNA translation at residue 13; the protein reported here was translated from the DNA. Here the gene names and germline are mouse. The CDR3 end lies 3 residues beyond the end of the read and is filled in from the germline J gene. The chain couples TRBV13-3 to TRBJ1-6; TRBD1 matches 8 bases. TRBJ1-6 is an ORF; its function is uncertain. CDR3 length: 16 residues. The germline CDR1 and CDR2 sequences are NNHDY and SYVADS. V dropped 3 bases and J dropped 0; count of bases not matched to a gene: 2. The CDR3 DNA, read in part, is TGTGCCAGCAGTGGACAGGGGATTTCCTATAATTCGCCC. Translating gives CASSGQGISYNSP. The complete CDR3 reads CASSGQGISYNSPLYF.